Detailed here is one TCR beta chain. Its antigen is undetermined. This entry is derived from a study of T cell responses to AZD1222 COVID-19 vaccine. Study-wide results and caveats: Clonal diversity may have been underestimated in mostly white British donors.

The V gene's germline CDR1 is MNHEY and CDR2 SVGAGI. Trimming took 5 bases from V and 0 from J, leaving 13 bases between them. This CDR3 is built from 15 residues. Repertoires were generated with immunoSEQ multiplex PCR, while TCRdb's copy carries only in-frame clones and drops some. The sample consists of around 100,000 clones, 87% of them appearing once. The sequence came from an adult who received the AZD1222 COVID-19 vaccine. The V gene is TRBV6-5, the J gene TRBJ1-1; D is perhaps TRBD1 (6 bases). The specimen comprised peripheral blood, sampled 28 days after the second AZD1222 dose. The CDR3 is CASSNTGSMNTEAFF. CDR3 DNA sequence: TGTGCCAGCAGTAACACAGGGAGCATGAACACTGAAGCTTTCTTT.